The next 32 T cell receptor beta chains were all read from a single sample in a study of vaccination effects on CD4 cells after COVID-19. Antigen-specific CD4+ T cells expanded by the ViraFEST assay with viral peptide pools were then sequenced. After roughly 11 days in culture, the CD4+ T cells were isolated. Participants each got two BNT162b2 or mRNA-1273 vaccine doses. These receptors' antigens are unknown. Clones were read by immunoSEQ multiplex PCR, and TCRdb kept only the in-frame ones, dropping some. The table has approximately 74,000 clones, roughly 73% seen once. Source: CD4+ T cells from PBMCs cultured with HCoV-OC43 spike peptides, taken after COVID-19 vaccination. Specified subset: HCoV-OC43 spike overlapping peptide pool stimulation. All receptors come from a human donor who received a COVID-19 vaccine.

This chain uses TRBV19 with TRBJ1-1; TRBD1 agrees at 7 bases. In germline, CDR1 is LNHDA, CDR2 SQIVND (reference sequence). The CDR3 contains 16 residues. V was pared by 3 bases and J by 3 bases, with 10 bases of the junction left unmatched. In nucleotides, the CDR3 is TGTGCCAGTAGTATTACAGGGGATAGTCCGGACACTGAAGCTTTCTTT. It codes for CASSITGDSPDTEAFF.

The chain has TRBV5-6 and TRBJ1-6, with D perhaps TRBD1 (6 bases). CDR1 and CDR2 (germline): SGHDT, YYEEEE. The CDR3 contains 17 residues. Deletions cut 3 bases from V and 0 bases from J, with 13 bases between. CDR3: CASSWGGRSSYNSPLHF. The DNA for the CDR3 is TGTGCCAGCAGCTGGGGGGGGCGAAGCTCCTATAATTCACCCCTCCACTTT.

The CDR3 is CASSGYGGRPNNEQFF. Written as DNA, the CDR3 is TGTGCCAGCAGCGGTTATGGGGGGAGACCCAATAATGAGCAGTTCTTC. This chain connects TRBV5-8 to TRBJ2-1; the D gene is possibly TRBD2 (6 bases). V lost 4 bases and J 7 bases, leaving 21 bases between the germline ends. The germline V gene has CDR1 SGHTS and CDR2 YDEGEE. CDR3 size: 16 residues.

The chain joins TRBV7-9 to TRBJ2-2, with TRBD1 as a possible D gene (6 bases). The V gene lost 5 bases and the J gene lost 4 bases, with 8 bases spanning the gap. The CDR3 runs to 13 residues. Germline V lookup: CDR1 SEHNR, CDR2 FQNEAQ (reference sequence). The CDR3 DNA sequence: TGTGCCAGCAGCCAGGGGAGCACCGGGGAGCTGTTTTTT. This encodes CASSQGSTGELFF.

The count of this clone is one. The chain couples TRBV4-1 to TRBJ1-4; TRBD1 agrees at 8 bases. CDR3 size: 18 residues. Germline V CDR1 and CDR2: MGHRA, YSYEKL. J gave up 6 bases and V 1 base, and 13 bases lay outside the gene matches. The CDR3 loop reads CASSQVADRERADEKLFF. CDR3 sequence (DNA): TGCGCCAGCAGCCAAGTCGCGGACAGGGAGAGGGCGGATGAAAAACTGTTTTTT.

Only a few counts were recorded for this clone. V and J are TRBV5-6 and TRBJ2-5; 8 bases match TRBD1. The CDR3 runs to 14 residues. Germline-derived CDR1 and CDR2 are SGHDT and YYEEEE. Unmatched junction bases numbered 6, after V lost 4 bases and J lost 4 bases. CDR3 coding DNA: TGTGCCAGCAGCCGCGGACAGGGAGGAGAGACCCAGTACTTC. This encodes CASSRGQGGETQYF.

The chain recombines TRBV10-3 with TRBJ2-1; TRBD1 might be the D (5 bases). The germline CDR1 and CDR2 sequences are ENHRY and SYGVKD. V lost 3 bases and J 5 bases, leaving 14 bases between the germline ends. This CDR3 is 15 amino acids long. The CDR3 here is CAISERTWRNNEQFF. As DNA, the CDR3 is TGTGCCATCAGTGAAAGGACATGGCGAAACAATGAGCAGTTCTTC.

The J gene is TRBJ1-4, the V gene TRBV5-6; the D is unclear. The V gene lost 2 bases and the J gene lost 8 bases, with 10 bases spanning the gap. The CDR3 has 13 amino acids. CDR1 SGHDT and CDR2 YYEEEE come from the germline V gene. In DNA, the CDR3 is TGTGCCAGCAGCTTAGTCAGGAGCGAAAAACTGTTTTTT. Translating gives CASSLVRSEKLFF.

The chain recombines TRBV5-1 with TRBJ1-4; TRBD1 matches at 11 bases. Germline V gene data show CDR1 as SGHRS and CDR2 as YFSETQ. J gave up 4 bases and V 4 bases, and 3 bases lay outside the gene matches. The CDR3 totals 15 residues. The CDR3 coding sequence is TGCGCCAGCAGCGGGGGGACAGGGGGTAATGAAAAACTGTTTTTT. Its protein is CASSGGTGGNEKLFF.

This clone has a single count. The V and J genes are TRBV9 and TRBJ1-3; 9 bases fit TRBD1. CDR1 and CDR2 (germline): SGDLS, YYNGEE. This CDR3 spans 15 amino acids. V lost 2 bases, J lost 8 bases, and 8 bases stayed unmatched. CDR3 sequence reads: CASSVGTGPWDTIYF. The CDR3 coding sequence is TGTGCCAGCAGCGTGGGGACAGGGCCTTGGGACACCATATATTTT.

The V call is TRBV10-2, the J call TRBJ1-1; TRBD1 aligns across 9 bases. Germline-derived CDR1 and CDR2 are WSHSY and SAAADI. The CDR3 has 15 amino acids. V lost 5 bases and J lost 3; bases outside the gene matches: 7. The CDR3 DNA follows: TGCGCCAGCAGTCCCACAGGGGGCGATGACACTGAAGCTTTCTTT. Translated, it gives CASSPTGGDDTEAFF.

The chain employs TRBV5-4 and TRBJ2-7; 7 bases align to TRBD1. Germline CDR1 reads SGHNT; CDR2 reads YYREEE (reference sequence). V lost 5 bases and J lost 0; bases outside the gene matches: 14. This CDR3 is 17 amino acids long. In DNA, the CDR3 is TGTGCCAGCAGTTCGGGTACCGGGACAGTCACCTCCTACGAGCAGTACGTC. As protein: CASSSGTGTVTSYEQYV.

This clone has more than one count but fewer than ten. The chain uses TRBV5-6 and TRBJ1-2; D unclear. CDR3 length: 14 amino acids. Germline V gene lookup returns CDR1 SGHDT and CDR2 YYEEEE. V lost 2 bases to trimming and J lost 5 bases, with 13 bases between them. CDR3 DNA: TGTGCCAGCAGCTTCTCTTATCTGGGGTATGGCTACACCTTC. This sequence encodes CASSFSYLGYGYTF.

The chain joins TRBV25-1 to TRBJ2-1; TRBD2 matches 8 bases. There are 15 residues in the CDR3. Germline V lookup: CDR1 MGHDK, CDR2 SYGVNS. V shed 6 bases and J 4 bases; nucleotides not matched to a gene: 8. For the CDR3, the DNA is TGTGCCAGCAGAACCAGCGGGGGCGTATACAATGAGCAGTTCTTC. This codes for CASRTSGGVYNEQFF.

CDR3 coding DNA: TGTGCCAGCAGTTCGAATCGGGACAGGGGAGGGACTGAAGCTTTCTTT. Its protein product is CASSSNRDRGGTEAFF. V and J are TRBV27 and TRBJ1-1, with 10 nucleotides matching TRBD1. The germline V gene has CDR1 MNHEY and CDR2 SMNVEV (reference sequence). This CDR3 comprises 16 residues. The V and J ends lost 4 bases and 5 bases, in that order; junction bases with no gene match: 10.

The chain couples TRBV21-1 to TRBJ2-7; the table's TRBD2 call for D was not verified on the DNA. TRBV21-1 is marked as a pseudogene. The CDR3 is 22 residues long. The CDR3 region has the DNA TGTGCCAGCAGCCTACAAAGACCCGGAATGCTATACCCCCGGCGGCTCGGGGGGGAGCAGTACGTC. Protein sequence: CASSLQRPGMLYPRRLGGEQYV.

The chain joins TRBV7-3 to TRBJ1-1; 9 bases map to TRBD1. Trimming took 3 bases from V and 3 from J; bases not matched to a gene: 2. The CDR3 is made up of 14 amino acids. CDR1 is SGHTA, CDR2 FQGTGA, per germline. The CDR3 reads CASSLTGGYTEAFF. CDR3 DNA: TGTGCCAGCAGCTTGACAGGGGGGTACACTGAAGCTTTCTTT.

J is TRBJ1-1 and V is TRBV6-5; possibly TRBD1 for D (6 bases). This CDR3 spans 13 amino acids. The germline CDR1 and CDR2 sequences are MNHEY and SVGAGI. V lost 6 bases to trimming and J lost 2 bases, with 10 bases between them. CDR3 region: CASSRQANTEAFF. CDR3 DNA: TGTGCCAGCAGCCGACAGGCTAACACTGAAGCTTTCTTT.

V usage is TRBV6-6 and J usage is TRBJ1-1; D perhaps matches TRBD1 (5 bases). This CDR3 has 12 amino acids. With 2 bases removed from V and 5 bases from J, the gap between germline ends came to 6 bases. Per the germline V gene, CDR1 is MNHNY and CDR2 is SVGAGI (reference sequence). CDR3 residues: CASSYGGTEAFF. The CDR3 DNA is TGTGCCAGCAGTTACGGGGGAACTGAAGCTTTCTTT.

This clone was found once. The chain employs TRBV2 and TRBJ1-5, with D possibly matching TRBD1 (6 bases). Germline V gene sequence: CDR1 SNHLY, CDR2 FYNNEI. The CDR3 has 14 amino acids. V was pared by 6 bases and J by 4 bases, with 13 bases between. CDR3 loop: CASSSQGLNQPQHF. The DNA for the CDR3 is TGTGCCAGCAGCTCACAGGGCTTAAATCAGCCCCAGCATTTT.

This chain uses TRBV10-3 with TRBJ1-2; D not resolved. Germline CDR1 and CDR2: ENHRY and SYGVKD. Deletions cut 0 bases from V and 3 bases from J, with 14 bases between. The CDR3 sequence is 16 residues long. CDR3 nucleotides: TGTGCCATCAGTGAGTCGACGGCAGCCGTTTACTATGGCTACACCTTC. This gives the protein CAISESTAAVYYGYTF.

The chain couples TRBV25-1 to TRBJ1-3, with 7 bases fitting TRBD1. The junction had 0 bases not matched to a gene; V was cut back by 3 bases and J by 1 base. The germline V gene encodes CDR1 MGHDK and CDR2 SYGVNS. This CDR3 spans 14 amino acids. The chain's CDR3 is CASSEDRSGNTIYF. The CDR3 region has the DNA TGTGCCAGCAGTGAGGACAGGTCTGGAAACACCATATATTTT. Based on the CDR3 plus reference TRBV25-1 and TRBJ1-3, the full variable domain is EADIYQTPRYLVIGTGKKITLECSQTMGHDKMYWYQQDPGMELHLIHYSYGVNSTEKGDLSSESTVSRIRTEHFPLTLESARPSHTSQYLCASSEDRSGNTIYFGEGSWLTVV.

The rearrangement uses TRBV24-1 and TRBJ2-3; 13 bases agree with TRBD2. The CDR3 runs 17 residues. The ends lost 10 bases at V and 0 bases at J; junction bases unmatched: 9. The V gene's germline CDR1 is KGHDR and CDR2 SFDVKD. In DNA, the CDR3 is TGTGCCACTTCCTCCGGGACTAGCGGGATAAGCACAGATACGCAGTATTTT. Protein sequence: CATSSGTSGISTDTQYF.

The chain uses TRBV5-5 and TRBJ1-2, with D possibly TRBD1 on 6 matching bases. CDR3 length: 14 amino acids. Germline V gene lookup returns CDR1 SGHKS and CDR2 YYEKEE (reference sequence). Trimming took off 4 bases at V and 3 bases at J, with 13 bases between the two ends. CDR3 protein: CASSTRTADYGYTF. CDR3 bases: TGTGCCAGCAGCACCAGGACAGCGGACTATGGCTACACCTTC. Filled out from reference TRBV5-5 and TRBJ1-2, the complete variable domain reads DAGVTQSPTHLIKTRGQQVTLRCSPISGHKSVSWYQQVLGQGPQFIFQYYEKEERGRGNFPDRFSARQFPNYSSELNVNALLLGDSALYLCASSTRTADYGYTFGSGTRLTVV.

The V call is TRBV28, the J call TRBJ1-1; the D gene is possibly TRBD1 (6 bases). V lost 5 bases and J 4 bases, leaving 20 bases between the germline ends. Looked up from germline, CDR1 is MDHEN and CDR2 is SYDVKM. The CDR3 is 16 amino acids. CDR3 sequence reads: CASSVGGTGLGTEAFF. The CDR3 nucleotides are TGTGCCAGCAGTGTAGGGGGAACCGGGCTAGGCACTGAAGCTTTCTTT.

This chain links TRBV28 with TRBJ1-1, with TRBD1 identical over 7 bases. V was pared by 8 bases and J by 0 bases, with 3 bases of the junction left unmatched. The V gene's germline CDR1 is MDHEN and CDR2 SYDVKM. This CDR3 region has 13 residues. The CDR3 DNA follows: TGTGCCAGCCACCAGGGGGTGAACACTGAAGCTTTCTTT. The encoded protein is CASHQGVNTEAFF.

The chain employs TRBV2 and TRBJ1-5, with TRBD1 matching over 10 bases. CDR3 size: 14 residues. The germline CDR1 and CDR2 sequences are SNHLY and FYNNEI. Trimming took 6 bases from V and 5 from J; bases not matched to a gene: 4. CDR3 sequence: CASRATGGYQPQHF. The CDR3 DNA is TGTGCCAGCAGAGCGACAGGGGGCTATCAGCCCCAGCATTTT. Full variable domain (missing parts from reference TRBV2 and TRBJ1-5): EPEVTQTPSHQVTQMGQEVILRCVPISNHLYFYWYRQILGQKVEFLVSFYNNEISEKSEIFDDQFSVERPDGSNFTLKIRSTKLEDSAMYFCASRATGGYQPQHFGDGTRLSIL.

The chain couples TRBV10-2 to TRBJ1-5, with D maybe TRBD1 (5 bases). CDR1 and CDR2 (germline): WSHSY, SAAADI. The V end lost 6 bases, the J end lost 0 bases, and 12 bases lay between the germline ends. The CDR3 totals 15 residues. The DNA for the CDR3 is TGCGCCAGCAGGTCGGGACGGTATAGCAATCAGCCCCAGCATTTT. This codes for CASRSGRYSNQPQHF.

The chain uses TRBV24-1 and TRBJ2-2, with D possibly called TRBD1 or TRBD2 (6 bases each). The CDR3 spans 15 residues. Looked up from germline, CDR1 is KGHDR and CDR2 is SFDVKD. The V end lost 4 bases, the J end lost 4 bases, and 12 bases lay between the germline ends. Written as DNA, the CDR3 is TGTGCCACCAGTGAGGGGGGCCCGAGCACCGGGGAGCTGTTTTTT. Translated, it gives CATSEGGPSTGELFF.

There are a few counts of this clone. The V gene is TRBV24-1, the J gene TRBJ1-2; possible D gene TRBD1, 5 bases. Germline CDR1 KGHDR, CDR2 SFDVKD. V lost 3 bases and J 5 bases, leaving 18 bases between the germline ends. There are 16 residues in the CDR3. For the CDR3, the DNA is TGTGCCACCAGTGATCGCGGGGGACGCGCGCTGTATGGCTACACCTTC. Translating it yields CATSDRGGRALYGYTF.

This chain connects TRBV5-1 to TRBJ2-4; a weak D match, TRBD1 (6 bases). V was shortened by 1 base and J by 9 bases, with 14 bases between the two germline ends. CDR3 length equals 14 residues. CDR1 SGHRS and CDR2 YFSETQ come from the germline V gene. The CDR3 nucleotides are TGCGCCAGCAGCTTGTCAGGGGAGAATGGCATTCAGTACTTC. The encoded protein is CASSLSGENGIQYF.

This rearrangement joins TRBV5-6 to TRBJ2-6; D is unresolved. This CDR3 contains 14 residues. Germline V gene lookup returns CDR1 SGHDT and CDR2 YYEEEE. V lost 4 bases and J lost 4, with 9 bases in between. CDR3 in DNA: TGTGCCAGCAGCCGCAAATCAGGGGCCAACGTCCTGACTTTC. Residues: CASSRKSGANVLTF.